Given below is one T cell receptor beta chain in context. Its antigen is currently unknown. This sample was included in a study of cytomegalovirus exposure and HLA in healthy donors. About the research overall: The approximately 690 first-cohort repertoires and the 95 to 150 validation repertoires shared the same platform, a later analysis reported.

Study-wide results and limits: In vitro checks showed that a few CMV-associated chains really do target CMV antigens.

Profiled with immunoSEQ multiplex PCR; TCRdb holds only in-frame clones, not every one. The sample has about 150,000 clones, approximately 86% seen once; the top ten hold 20% to 25%. The receptor's source is a man aged 18-30 years in good health and CMV-seropositive. Sequencing was performed on PBMCs.

The CDR3 loop reads CASSSDRGHEKLFF. The CDR3 DNA is TGCGCCAGCAGCTCGGACAGGGGCCACGAAAAACTGTTTTTT. This chain links TRBV4-3 with TRBJ1-4; 9 bases agree with TRBD1. The junction had 6 bases not matched to a gene; V was cut back by 5 bases and J by 8 bases. Germline loops: CDR1 LGHNA, CDR2 YSLEER. The CDR3 is 14 residues long.